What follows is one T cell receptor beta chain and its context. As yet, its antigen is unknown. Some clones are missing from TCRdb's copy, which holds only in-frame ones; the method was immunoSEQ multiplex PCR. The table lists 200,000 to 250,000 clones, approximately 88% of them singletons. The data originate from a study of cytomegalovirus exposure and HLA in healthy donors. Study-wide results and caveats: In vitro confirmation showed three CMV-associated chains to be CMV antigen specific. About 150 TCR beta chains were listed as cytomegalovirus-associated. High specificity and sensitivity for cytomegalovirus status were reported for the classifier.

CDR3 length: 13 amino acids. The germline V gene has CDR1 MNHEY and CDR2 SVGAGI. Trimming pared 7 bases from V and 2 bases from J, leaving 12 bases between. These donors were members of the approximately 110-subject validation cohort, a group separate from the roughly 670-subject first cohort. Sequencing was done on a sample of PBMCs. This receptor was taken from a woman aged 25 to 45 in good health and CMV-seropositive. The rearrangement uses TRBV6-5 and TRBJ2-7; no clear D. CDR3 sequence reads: CASTPGLAYEQYF. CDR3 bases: TGTGCCAGCACCCCAGGATTAGCCTACGAGCAGTACTTC.